These 22 T cell receptor beta chains originate from one sample sequenced in a study of blood T cell repertoires in COVID-19. Only in-frame clones appear in the TCRdb table, and some are missing; sequencing was by immunoSEQ multiplex PCR. The sample contains about 180,000 clones, over 80% of which appear only once. The specimen was peripheral blood. These receptors all come from a woman aged 45-60 years with acute or convalescent COVID-19.

The rearrangement joins TRBV7-6 to TRBJ2-7, with 7 bases matching TRBD2. Germline V lookup: CDR1 SGHVS, CDR2 FNYEAQ. V dropped 1 base and J dropped 3; count of bases not matched to a gene: 9. This CDR3 region has 16 residues. CDR3 sequence (DNA): TGTGCCAGCAGCTTAGACTCTGTGGGAGGGCGCTACGAGCAGTACTTC. Protein product: CASSLDSVGGRYEQYF.

The J gene is TRBJ2-7, the V gene TRBV5-8; possible D gene TRBD2, 5 bases. This CDR3 has 16 residues. Per the germline V gene, CDR1 is SGHTS and CDR2 is YDEGEE. V shed 3 bases and J shed 0 bases, with 16 bases lying between them. The CDR3 bases are TGTGCCAGCAGCTCAGTCACAACAACTAGCTCCTACGAGCAGTACTTC. It is translated as CASSSVTTTSSYEQYF.

The sample holds one count of this clone. This chain uses TRBV2 with TRBJ2-5; possible D gene TRBD2, 6 bases. Germline V gives CDR1 SNHLY, CDR2 FYNNEI. The CDR3 sequence is 15 residues long. V was cut by 1 base and J by 2 bases, with 11 bases left in between. Here the CDR3 reads CASSEVVGLQETQYF. CDR3 DNA: TGTGCCAGCAGTGAAGTAGTTGGACTACAAGAGACCCAGTACTTC.

This chain joins TRBV2 and TRBJ1-1; TRBD1 might be the D (5 bases). Germline lookup yields CDR1 SNHLY and CDR2 FYNNEI. This CDR3 has 18 amino acids. Trimming pared 3 bases from V and 0 bases from J, leaving 20 bases between. The DNA for the CDR3 is TGTGCCAGCAGTGACCGATGGGGTTTTCAGGGTATGAACACTGAAGCTTTCTTT. Translating it yields CASSDRWGFQGMNTEAFF.

The gene calls are TRBV28 and TRBJ1-1; 10 bases line up with TRBD1. There are 13 residues in the CDR3. Germline lookup yields CDR1 MDHEN and CDR2 SYDVKM. With 3 bases clipped from V and 13 bases from J, the junction kept 8 bases outside the gene matches. CDR3 amino acids: CASSLGQGTIGFF. The CDR3 bases are TGTGCCAGCAGTTTGGGACAGGGGACTATCGGTTTCTTT.

The chain combines TRBV19 with TRBJ1-1, with 7 bases that match TRBD1. CDR1 and CDR2 from the germline V gene are LNHDA and SQIVND (reference sequence). This CDR3 comprises 14 residues. Trimming removed 7 bases from V and 5 bases from J; junction bases left unmatched: 10. CDR3 nucleotides: TGTGCCAGTATCCCCCGAAACAGGGGAACTGAAGCTTTCTTT. Translated: CASIPRNRGTEAFF.

The CDR3 nucleotides are TGTGCCAGCAGCTTGGACCTGGCCTCTTACACTGAAGCTTTCTTT. It is translated as CASSLDLASYTEAFF. The chain has TRBV5-4 and TRBJ1-1; D uncertain. CDR3 length: 15 amino acids. V was clipped by 0 bases and J by 3 bases, with 12 bases between them. Germline loops: CDR1 SGHNT, CDR2 YYREEE (reference sequence).

This chain joins TRBV4-1 and TRBJ2-1; D unresolved. CDR1 is MGHRA, CDR2 YSYEKL, per germline. This CDR3 is built from 15 residues. Trimming took 0 bases from V and 4 from J, leaving 10 bases between them. CDR3 in DNA: TGCGCCAGCAGCCAAGATTTGTGGCCTTACAATGAGCAGTTCTTC. Residues: CASSQDLWPYNEQFF.

The chain carries TRBV5-4 and TRBJ2-7; TRBD2 agrees at 10 bases. The CDR3 has 14 residues. The ends lost 0 bases at V and 5 bases at J; junction bases unmatched: 2. CDR1 is SGHNT, CDR2 YYREEE, per germline (reference sequence). CDR3 sequence reads: CASSLVGLAHEQYF. The CDR3 region has the DNA TGTGCCAGCAGCTTGGTGGGACTAGCGCACGAGCAGTACTTC.

The rearrangement joins TRBV7-3 to TRBJ2-7; 10 nucleotides agree with TRBD2. The CDR3 contains 16 residues. The germline CDR1 and CDR2 sequences are SGHTA and FQGTGA. After removal of 5 bases from V and 3 bases from J, the junction contained 10 bases not matched to a gene. The CDR3 DNA follows: TGTGCCAGCAGCCTCGGAAGTACTAGCGGGAACTACGAGCAGTACTTC. This encodes CASSLGSTSGNYEQYF. Full variable domain (missing parts from reference TRBV7-3 and TRBJ2-7): GAGVSQTPSNKVTEKGKYVELRCDPISGHTALYWYRQSLGQGPEFLIYFQGTGAADDSGLPNDRFFAVRPEGSVSTLKIQRTERGDSAVYLCASSLGSTSGNYEQYFGPGTRLTVT.

Relative to its sample, this clone is medium-sized (0.01 to 0.1%). The chain links TRBV10-3 to TRBJ1-5, with D possibly TRBD1 on 6 matching bases. CDR1 and CDR2 from the germline V gene are ENHRY and SYGVKD. The CDR3 contains 16 residues. V shed 3 bases and J shed 7 bases, with 19 bases lying between them. CDR3 DNA sequence: TGTGCCATCAGTGAATCAATGAACAGGGTGGACCAGCCCCAGCATTTT. Translation: CAISESMNRVDQPQHF.

The genes are TRBV11-3 and TRBJ2-4; TRBD2 might be the D (7 bases). This CDR3 spans 13 amino acids. Per germline, CDR1 SGHNT and CDR2 YENEEA. The V and J ends lost 1 base and 10 bases respectively, with 11 bases between them. CDR3: CASSLGGGRIQYF. CDR3 DNA sequence: TGTGCCAGCAGCTTAGGGGGGGGCCGAATTCAGTACTTC.

The chain carries TRBV21-1 and TRBJ2-7; the table's D call, TRBD2, was not checked against the DNA. TRBV21-1 is reported as a pseudogene. The CDR3 length is 12 residues. The CDR3 DNA is TGTGCCAGCAGTGGCCGGGTAGGCGAGCAGTACTTC. Encoded protein: CASSGRVGEQYF.

The chain couples TRBV10-2 to TRBJ1-2, with no clear D. V was shortened by 0 bases and J by 5 bases, with 13 bases between the two germline ends. This CDR3 comprises 15 residues. The germline CDR1 and CDR2 sequences are WSHSY and SAAADI. The CDR3 reads CASSESGRRGYGYTF. CDR3 DNA sequence: TGCGCCAGCAGTGAGTCAGGACGACGGGGATATGGCTACACCTTC.

The chain combines TRBV6-6 with TRBJ1-1; D might be TRBD1 (5 bases). CDR1 is MNHNY, CDR2 SVGAGI, per germline (reference sequence). The CDR3 is 17 residues long. The ends were cut back, 5 bases at V and 6 bases at J, with 25 bases in the middle. The CDR3 region is CASSLPSSGHLVPEAFF. The CDR3 nucleotides are TGTGCCAGCAGTCTGCCTAGTTCCGGACACTTGGTCCCTGAAGCTTTCTTT.

V usage is TRBV6-5 and J usage is TRBJ1-2; no clear D gene. The CDR3 totals 13 residues. V was trimmed by 2 bases and J by 7 bases, leaving 11 bases between them. CDR1 is MNHEY, CDR2 SVGAGI, per germline. Written as DNA, the CDR3 is TGTGCCAGCAGTTACCAATGGGGAGCTGGCTACACCTTC. Its protein product is CASSYQWGAGYTF.

V and J are TRBV6-1 and TRBJ1-1, with a possible D match to TRBD1 (6 bases). V lost 1 base and J lost 3, with 9 bases in between. Per germline, CDR1 MNHNS and CDR2 SASEGT. This CDR3 is built from 14 residues. The CDR3 bases are TGTGCCAGCAGTGAAGAGCAGGGGTACACTGAAGCTTTCTTT. This translates into CASSEEQGYTEAFF.

This chain joins TRBV18 and TRBJ1-2; TRBD1 aligns across 8 bases. CDR1 KGHSH and CDR2 LQKENI come from the germline V gene. This CDR3 contains 15 residues. V lost 4 bases to trimming and J lost 2 bases; unmatched junction nucleotides: 6. The CDR3 spells CASSRETGVNYGYTF. Written as DNA, the CDR3 is TGTGCCAGCTCACGGGAGACAGGGGTAAACTATGGCTACACCTTC.

CDR3 DNA sequence: TGCAGTGCTAGTCTCTCGGGGAAAGTCTACGAGCAGTACTTC. As protein: CSASLSGKVYEQYF. The rearrangement links TRBV20-1 to TRBJ2-7, with D tentatively TRBD2 (5 bases). Per germline, CDR1 DFQATT and CDR2 SNEGSKA (reference sequence). CDR3 length equals 14 residues. Trimming cost V 3 bases and J 3 bases, with 15 bases left between them.

The chain joins TRBV3-1 (or the pseudogene TRBV3-2) to TRBJ2-5, with TRBD2 identical over 13 bases. The CDR3 extends over 16 amino acids. Per germline, CDR1 LGHDT and CDR2 YNNKEL (reference sequence). J lost 4 bases, V lost 4 bases, and 6 bases had no gene match. In DNA, the CDR3 is TGTGCCAGCAGCCCCGGACTAGCGGGAGTCAGAGAGACCCAGTACTTC. It encodes CASSPGLAGVRETQYF.

The chain uses TRBV24-1 and TRBJ2-3; D is perhaps TRBD1 (5 bases). CDR1 and CDR2 from the germline V gene are KGHDR and SFDVKD. V was clipped by 2 bases and J by 7 bases, with 15 bases between them. There are 15 residues in the CDR3. CDR3 nucleotides: TGTGCCACCAGTGATTCATCGGACAATGACAATACGCAGTATTTT. It codes for CATSDSSDNDNTQYF.

V is TRBV27 and J is TRBJ1-5, with 8 bases aligning to TRBD1. The CDR3 contains 13 residues. Germline V gene lookup returns CDR1 MNHEY and CDR2 SMNVEV (reference sequence). J lost 7 bases, V lost 6 bases, and 5 bases had no gene match. The CDR3, as DNA: TGTGCCAGCAGCAACAGGGGGAGCCAGCCCCAGCATTTT. Translating gives CASSNRGSQPQHF.